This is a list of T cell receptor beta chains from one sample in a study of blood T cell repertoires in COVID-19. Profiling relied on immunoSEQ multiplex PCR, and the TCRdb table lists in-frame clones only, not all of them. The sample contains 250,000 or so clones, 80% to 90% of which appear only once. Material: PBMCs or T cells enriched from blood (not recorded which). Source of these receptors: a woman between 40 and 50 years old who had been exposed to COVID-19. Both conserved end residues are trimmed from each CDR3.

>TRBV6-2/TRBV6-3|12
ASSSGLAFNEQF
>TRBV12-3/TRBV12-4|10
ASSLRQGSYT
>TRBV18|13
ASSEDSSLNTEAF
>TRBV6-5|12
ASSWGQGGPEAF
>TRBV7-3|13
ASSKAGGSYNEQF
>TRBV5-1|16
ASSLVGQGRLANYGYT
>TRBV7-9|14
ASSLERQLSGNTIY
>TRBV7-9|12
ASSLAGGRYGYT
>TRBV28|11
ATVGTRFRTIY
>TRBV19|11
ATHRVDGAEAF
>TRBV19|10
ASSLTNYGYT
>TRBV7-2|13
ASSFGGTNRETQY
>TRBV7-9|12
ASSPDGGTDTQY
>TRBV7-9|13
ASSLEGRANYGYT
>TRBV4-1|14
ASSQGDRRSGNTIY
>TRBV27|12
ASSFRVYGTEAF
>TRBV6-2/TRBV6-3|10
ASSQGHQPQH
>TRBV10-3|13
AISESAGANEKLF
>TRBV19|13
ASSAGTGQNTEAF
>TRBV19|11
ASSIVGGREAF
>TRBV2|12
ASSEKGELKKLF
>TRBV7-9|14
ASSLLLGQGVNEQY